The source of this T cell receptor beta chain is a study of T cell responses to AZD1222 COVID-19 vaccine. Sequenced by immunoSEQ multiplex PCR; TCRdb stores in-frame clones only, minus some. The data show more than 100,000 clones, with 75% to 90% seen just once and roughly 2.7% held by the top ten. The CDR3 consists of 15 residues. V gave up 3 bases and J gave up 4 bases; unmatched junction bases: 5. Germline CDR1 and CDR2: KGHSH and LQKENI. This TCR was sampled from an adult who received the AZD1222 COVID-19 vaccine. Sequenced here: peripheral blood, sampled 28 days after the second AZD1222 dose. The chain combines TRBV18 with TRBJ1-5, with 8 bases fitting TRBD1. The chain's CDR3 is CASSPDRGMNQPQHF. The CDR3 DNA is TGTGCCAGCTCACCCGACAGGGGAATGAATCAGCCCCAGCATTTT.